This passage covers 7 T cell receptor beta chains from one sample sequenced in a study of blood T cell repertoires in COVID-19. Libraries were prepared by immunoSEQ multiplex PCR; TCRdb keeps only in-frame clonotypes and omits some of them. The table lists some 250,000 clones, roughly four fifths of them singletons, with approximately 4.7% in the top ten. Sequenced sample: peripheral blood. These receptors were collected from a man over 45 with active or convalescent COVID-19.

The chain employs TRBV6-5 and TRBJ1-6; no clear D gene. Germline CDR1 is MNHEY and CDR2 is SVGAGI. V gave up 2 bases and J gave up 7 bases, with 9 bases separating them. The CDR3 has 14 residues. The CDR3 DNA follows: TGTGCCAGCAGTTACGGCACAGAAAATTCACCCCTCCACTTT. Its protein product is CASSYGTENSPLHF.

The CDR3 bases are TGTGCCAGGACAGGACACACTGAAGCTTTCTTT. Protein product: CARTGHTEAFF. The rearrangement uses TRBV6-4 and TRBJ1-1; possibly TRBD1 for D (6 bases). The germline gives CDR1 MRHNA, CDR2 SNTAGT. V lost 9 bases and J lost 3, with 8 bases in between. The CDR3 has 11 amino acids.

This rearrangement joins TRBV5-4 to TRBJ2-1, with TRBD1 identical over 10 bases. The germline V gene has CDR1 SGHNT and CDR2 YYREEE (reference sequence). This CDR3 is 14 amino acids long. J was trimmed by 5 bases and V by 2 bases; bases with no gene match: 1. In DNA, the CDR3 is TGTGCCAGCAGCTTTGGGACAGGGGACAATGAGCAGTTCTTC. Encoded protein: CASSFGTGDNEQFF.

CDR3 amino acids: CSVEGGQGFTDTQYF. The CDR3 DNA reads TGCAGCGTTGAAGGGGGACAGGGGTTCACAGATACGCAGTATTTT. The chain joins TRBV29-1 to TRBJ2-3; 10 nucleotides agree with TRBD1. J lost 2 bases, V lost 1 base, and 3 bases had no gene match. The CDR3 sequence is 15 residues long. The germline V gene encodes CDR1 SQVTM and CDR2 ANQGSEA.

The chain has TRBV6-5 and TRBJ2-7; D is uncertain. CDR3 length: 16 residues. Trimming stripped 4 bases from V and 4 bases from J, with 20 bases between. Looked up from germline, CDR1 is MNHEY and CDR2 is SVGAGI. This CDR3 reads CASSSQEHRSPYEQYF. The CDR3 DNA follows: TGTGCCAGCAGTTCCCAGGAACACCGTTCCCCGTACGAGCAGTACTTC.

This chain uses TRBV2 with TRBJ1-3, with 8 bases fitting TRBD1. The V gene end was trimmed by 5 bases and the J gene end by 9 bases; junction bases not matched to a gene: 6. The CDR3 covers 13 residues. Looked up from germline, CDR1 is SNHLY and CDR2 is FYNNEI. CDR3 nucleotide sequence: TGTGCCAGCAGTCCGGACAGGGACGGCACCATATATTTT. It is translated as CASSPDRDGTIYF.

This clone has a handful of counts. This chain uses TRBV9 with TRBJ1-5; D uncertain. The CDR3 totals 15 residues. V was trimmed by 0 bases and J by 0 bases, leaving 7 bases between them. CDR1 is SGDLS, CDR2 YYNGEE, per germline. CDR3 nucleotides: TGTGCCAGCAGCGTAGACAGCTATAGCAATCAGCCCCAGCATTTT. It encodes CASSVDSYSNQPQHF.